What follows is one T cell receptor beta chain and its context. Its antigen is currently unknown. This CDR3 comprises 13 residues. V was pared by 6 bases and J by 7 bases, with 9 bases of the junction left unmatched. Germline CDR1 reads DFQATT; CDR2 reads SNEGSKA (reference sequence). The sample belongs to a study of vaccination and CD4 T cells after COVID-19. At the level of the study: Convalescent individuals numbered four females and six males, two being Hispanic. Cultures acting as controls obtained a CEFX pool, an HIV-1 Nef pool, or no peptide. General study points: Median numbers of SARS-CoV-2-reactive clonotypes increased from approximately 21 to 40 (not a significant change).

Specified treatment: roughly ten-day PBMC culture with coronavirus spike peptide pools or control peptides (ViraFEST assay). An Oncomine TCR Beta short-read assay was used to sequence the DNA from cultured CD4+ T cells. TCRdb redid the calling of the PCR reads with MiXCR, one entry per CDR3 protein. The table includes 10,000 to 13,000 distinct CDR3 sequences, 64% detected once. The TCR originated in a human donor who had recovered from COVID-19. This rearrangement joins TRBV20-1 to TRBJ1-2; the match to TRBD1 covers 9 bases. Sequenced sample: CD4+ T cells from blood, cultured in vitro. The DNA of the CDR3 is TGCAGTGCCAAGGGGGACAGGGCGGGTGGCTACACCTTC. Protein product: CSAKGDRAGGYTF.